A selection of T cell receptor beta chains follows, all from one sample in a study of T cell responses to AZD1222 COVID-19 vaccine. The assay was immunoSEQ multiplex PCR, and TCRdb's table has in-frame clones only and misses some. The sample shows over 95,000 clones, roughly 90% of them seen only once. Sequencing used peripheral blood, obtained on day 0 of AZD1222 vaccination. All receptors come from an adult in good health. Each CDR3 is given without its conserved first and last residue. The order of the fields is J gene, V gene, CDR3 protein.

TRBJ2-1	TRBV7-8	ASSSLDRGVNEQF
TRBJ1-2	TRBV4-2	ASSKGQIYGYT
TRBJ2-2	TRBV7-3	ASSKRPGLAGGPETGELF
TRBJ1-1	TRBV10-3	AIKDSGGGTEAF
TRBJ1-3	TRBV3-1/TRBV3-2	ASSQGIGSGNTIY
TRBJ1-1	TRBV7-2	ASSPYPGQGTRNTEAF
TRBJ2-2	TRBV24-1	ATSDSGQGVTGELF
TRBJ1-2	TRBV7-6	ASSLDVGSYGYT
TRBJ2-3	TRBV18	ASSREAGDTDTQY
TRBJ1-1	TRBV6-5	ASSLGQGNTEAF
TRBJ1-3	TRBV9	ASSAEGGNTIY
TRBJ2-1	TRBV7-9	ASSQGLAGSYNEQF
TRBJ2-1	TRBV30	AWSPYTGTSGGNEQF
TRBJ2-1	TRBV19	ASSVNGLPDRLTFYEQF
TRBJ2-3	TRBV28	ASSTGLSGRVIGDTQY
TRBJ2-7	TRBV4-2	ASSSSGASPYEQY
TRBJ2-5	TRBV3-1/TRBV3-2	ASSLRRGRPKETQY